The clone carrying this T cell receptor (beta chain) showed up many times. These data come from a study of spatial heterogeneity in lung cancer. Noted time point: sample taken at primary tumor resection. This CDR3 is built from 13 residues. V was shortened by 2 bases and J by 4 bases, with 8 bases between the two germline ends. The germline V gene encodes CDR1 SEHNR and CDR2 FQNEAQ (reference sequence). TCRdb re-called the 5' RACE reads through MiXCR, storing one row per CDR3 protein. This sample has some 22,000 distinct CDR3 sequences, with approximately 5.8% found just once. This chain joins TRBV7-9 and TRBJ1-1; D uncertain. Material: PBMCs, obtained at surgery. The TCR originated in a male donor with early-stage non-small cell lung cancer. CDR3 nucleotide sequence: TGTGCCAGCAGCTTATCTGTCGTCACTGAAGCTTTCTTT. Protein: CASSLSVVTEAFF. Complete variable domain (other parts from reference TRBV7-9 and TRBJ1-1): DTGVSQNPRHKITKRGQNVTFRCDPISEHNRLYWYRQTLGQGPEFLTYFQNEAQLEKSRLLSDRFSAERPKGSFSTLEIQRTEQGDSAMYLCASSLSVVTEAFFGQGTRLTVV.